Described below is a single T cell receptor beta chain sequence and its context. Different DNA sequences within this sample yield the same CDR3. The entry originates in a study of cytomegalovirus exposure and HLA in healthy donors. From germline, CDR1 is MGHDK and CDR2 SYGVNS. The CDR3 spans 14 residues. The J segment lost 4 bases and the V segment lost 3 bases, leaving 5 bases of the junction unmatched. Use of 60 Vbeta and 13 Jbeta primers characterized the PCR. Profiled with immunoSEQ multiplex PCR; TCRdb holds only in-frame clones, not every one. Of about 200,000 clones listed, around 86% are singletons.

The clonotype was recovered from a woman in her forties or fifties in good health and CMV-seropositive. Sequencing was carried out using PBMCs. The chain links TRBV25-1 to TRBJ2-7, with 8 bases that match TRBD1. The CDR3 is CASSDRQGRYEQYF. CDR3 DNA sequence: TGTGCCAGCAGTGATAGACAGGGGCGGTACGAGCAGTACTTC.